This TCR beta chain was profiled in a study of OX40 agonist ivuxolimab in advanced cancers. The assay was immunoSEQ multiplex PCR, and TCRdb's table has in-frame clones only and misses some. This sample has around 20,000 clones, with 70% to 85% found just once. Trimming stripped 2 bases from V and 5 bases from J, with 9 bases between. CDR1 is MNHEY and CDR2 is SVGAGI in the germline V gene. CDR3 length: 13 amino acids. The J gene is TRBJ2-5, the V gene TRBV6-5, with D hard to call. This sample comprised CD4+ or CD8+ T cells sorted from blood, obtained in a trial of the OX40 agonist ivuxolimab. The TCR sequence derives from an adult with an advanced solid tumor such as melanoma, head and neck, liver or kidney cancer. This CDR3 is CASSYAGVETQYF. The CDR3 DNA follows: TGTGCCAGCAGTTACGCAGGAGTGGAGACCCAGTACTTC.